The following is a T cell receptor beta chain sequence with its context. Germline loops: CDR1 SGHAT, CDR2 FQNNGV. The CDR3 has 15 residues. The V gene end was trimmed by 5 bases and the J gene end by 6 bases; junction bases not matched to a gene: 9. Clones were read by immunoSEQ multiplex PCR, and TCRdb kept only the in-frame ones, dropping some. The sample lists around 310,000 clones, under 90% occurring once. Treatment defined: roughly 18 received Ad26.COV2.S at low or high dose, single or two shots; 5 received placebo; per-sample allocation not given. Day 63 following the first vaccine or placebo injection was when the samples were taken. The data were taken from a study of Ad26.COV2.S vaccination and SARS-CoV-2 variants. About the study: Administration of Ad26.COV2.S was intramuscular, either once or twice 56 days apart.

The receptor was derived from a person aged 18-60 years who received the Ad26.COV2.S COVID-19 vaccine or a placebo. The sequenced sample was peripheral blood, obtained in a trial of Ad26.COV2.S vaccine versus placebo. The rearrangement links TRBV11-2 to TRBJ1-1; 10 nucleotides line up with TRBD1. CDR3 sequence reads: CASSRTGGFRAEAFF. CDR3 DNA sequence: TGTGCCAGCAGCAGGACAGGGGGATTTCGAGCTGAAGCTTTCTTT.